This entry lists 10 T cell receptor beta chains sequenced from one sample in a study of T cell responses to AZD1222 COVID-19 vaccine. Only in-frame clones appear in the TCRdb table, and some are missing; sequencing was by immunoSEQ multiplex PCR. The table lists around 140,000 clones, about 92% of them singletons. The sequenced sample was peripheral blood, obtained on day 0 of AZD1222 vaccination. These receptors were taken from an adult in good health.

This clone appeared a single time. This chain uses TRBV5-1 with TRBJ1-3, with D maybe TRBD1 (5 bases). This CDR3 is built from 16 residues. V shed 4 bases and J shed 4 bases, with 18 bases lying between them. Germline values: CDR1 SGHRS, CDR2 YFSETQ. The CDR3 is CASSPTPSGVGNTIYF. CDR3 bases: TGCGCCAGCAGCCCTACCCCGTCGGGGGTCGGAAACACCATATATTTT.

This chain joins TRBV7-2 and TRBJ1-5; D is undetermined. The CDR3 is 15 residues long. Per the germline V gene, CDR1 is SGHTA and CDR2 is FQGNSA. The ends were cut back, 1 base at V and 0 bases at J, with 7 bases in the middle. The chain's CDR3 is CASSLVMNSNQPQHF. The CDR3 DNA reads as TGTGCCAGCAGCTTAGTAATGAATAGCAATCAGCCCCAGCATTTT.

This chain uses TRBV2 with TRBJ2-7, with D tentatively TRBD2 (5 bases). Between the trimmed V and J ends, which lost 7 bases and 3 bases, there was a span of 10 bases. Germline-derived CDR1 and CDR2 are SNHLY and FYNNEI. This CDR3 region has 12 residues. DNA for the CDR3: TGTGCCAGCAAGCGGCGTTACTACGAGCAGTACTTC. The encoded protein is CASKRRYYEQYF.

The count of this clone is one. V usage is TRBV30 and J usage is TRBJ1-1; D is undetermined. Trimming removed 4 bases from V and 0 bases from J, with 9 bases in between. The germline V gene encodes CDR1 GTSNPN and CDR2 SVGIG (reference sequence). The CDR3 is 13 amino acids. CDR3 residues: CAWTAVMNTEAFF. The CDR3 bases are TGTGCCTGGACAGCAGTCATGAACACTGAAGCTTTCTTT.

This chain connects TRBV7-9 to TRBJ2-5; no definite D call. Between the trimmed V and J ends, which lost 5 bases and 8 bases, there was a span of 9 bases. This CDR3 region has 11 residues. Germline CDR1 and CDR2: SEHNR and FQNEAQ (reference sequence). The CDR3 coding sequence is TGTGCCAGCAGCCTAGTTGCAACCCAGTACTTC. Protein sequence: CASSLVATQYF.

The chain recombines TRBV19 with TRBJ1-1; maybe TRBD1 (5 bases). Germline V gene sequence: CDR1 LNHDA, CDR2 SQIVND (reference sequence). The CDR3 extends over 17 amino acids. V lost 7 bases to trimming and J lost 3 bases, with 24 bases between them. CDR3 sequence: CASISLQGRGPDTEAFF. The CDR3 coding sequence is TGTGCCAGTATCTCCCTTCAGGGTAGGGGACCGGACACTGAAGCTTTCTTT.

The genes are TRBV27 and TRBJ2-7; D unresolved. Trimming took off 5 bases at V and 3 bases at J, with 20 bases between the two ends. CDR3 length: 16 amino acids. The germline gives CDR1 MNHEY, CDR2 SMNVEV (reference sequence). CDR3 nucleotide sequence: TGTGCCAGCAGTCCCACCCCGACCCAATCGGGCTACGAGCAGTACTTC. It is translated as CASSPTPTQSGYEQYF.

The chain carries TRBV29-1 and TRBJ2-7, with 14 bases lining up with TRBD2. Germline V gene lookup returns CDR1 SQVTM and CDR2 ANQGSEA. The V and J ends lost 6 bases and 4 bases, in that order; junction bases with no gene match: 5. This CDR3 is 14 amino acids long. CDR3 protein: CSVAGTSGGYEQYF. In DNA, the CDR3 is TGCAGCGTCGCCGGGACTAGCGGGGGATACGAGCAGTACTTC.

This clone was seen a single time. The chain uses TRBV28 and TRBJ1-5; TRBD1 is a possible D gene (5 bases). The V end was cut by 5 bases, the J end by 4 bases, with 12 bases between. This CDR3 spans 14 amino acids. Looked up from germline, CDR1 is MDHEN and CDR2 is SYDVKM. The CDR3 loop reads CASSTGPLNQPQHF. As DNA, the CDR3 is TGTGCCAGCAGTACGGGACCCCTGAATCAGCCCCAGCATTTT.

The chain combines TRBV5-5 with TRBJ2-5; possibly TRBD2 for D (6 bases). The V gene lost 6 bases and the J gene lost 4 bases, with 22 bases spanning the gap. The CDR3 is 16 residues long. CDR1 is SGHKS and CDR2 is YYEKEE in the germline V gene (reference sequence). The CDR3 loop is CASTLGGFGDRETQYF. The CDR3 region has the DNA TGTGCCAGCACCCTGGGGGGTTTCGGAGATCGAGAGACCCAGTACTTC.